These 13 T cell receptor beta chains share one sample of origin, sequenced in a study of blood T cell repertoires in COVID-19. The data were produced by immunoSEQ multiplex PCR, yet TCRdb's version contains in-frame clones alone and is incomplete. The repertoire holds about 30,000 clones, around 85% seen once, with more than 20% in the top ten. What was sequenced was peripheral blood. The receptors come from a human donor with active COVID-19. The donor label of this sample is uncertain.

The gene calls are TRBV24-1 and TRBJ2-3; D is possibly TRBD1 (6 bases). The CDR3 totals 23 residues. Germline CDR1 is KGHDR and CDR2 is SFDVKD. V lost 2 bases to trimming and J lost 3 bases, with 35 bases between them. CDR3 residues: CATSDWYGPSVYRDRFKTDTQYF. DNA for the CDR3: TGTGCCACCAGTGATTGGTATGGCCCGTCGGTTTACAGGGATCGATTTAAAACAGATACGCAGTATTTT.

The chain employs TRBV18 and TRBJ1-1, with 8 bases matching TRBD1. CDR1 KGHSH and CDR2 LQKENI come from the germline V gene. Trimming at V came to 3 bases and at J to 1 base, leaving 10 bases not matched to a gene. The CDR3 runs to 17 residues. The CDR3 sequence: CASSPISDQGANTEAFF. CDR3 DNA sequence: TGTGCCAGCTCACCTATCAGCGACCAGGGGGCGAACACTGAAGCTTTCTTT.

The chain joins TRBV4-1 to TRBJ1-4; D perhaps matches TRBD1 (5 bases). Germline CDR1 and CDR2: MGHRA and YSYEKL. The V end was cut by 3 bases, the J end by 0 bases, with 14 bases between. This CDR3 has 17 residues. CDR3 loop: CASSQAHGAATNEKLFF. The CDR3 DNA reads as TGCGCCAGCAGCCAGGCCCATGGGGCTGCAACTAATGAAAAACTGTTTTTT.

The rearrangement links TRBV12-3 or TRBV12-4 to TRBJ2-7, with D possibly matching TRBD1 (5 bases). The V end lost 5 bases, the J end lost 9 bases, and 14 bases lay between the germline ends. This CDR3 is built from 12 residues. In DNA form, the CDR3 reads TGTGCCAGCAGTGCTACTGGGGCCGGGCAGTACTTC. Its translation: CASSATGAGQYF.

V gene TRBV3-1 (or the pseudogene TRBV3-2) combines with J gene TRBJ2-5; 7 bases fit TRBD1. The CDR3 runs to 14 residues. Germline V lookup: CDR1 LGHDT, CDR2 YNNKEL (reference sequence). Trimming took 5 bases from V and 2 from J; bases not matched to a gene: 5. The CDR3 loop is CASSDDRVQETQYF. The CDR3 bases are TGTGCCAGCAGCGACGACAGGGTTCAAGAGACCCAGTACTTC.

J is TRBJ2-7 and V is TRBV4-1; TRBD2 matches 11 bases. The CDR3 is 15 residues long. The V gene end was trimmed by 4 bases and the J gene end by 3 bases; junction bases not matched to a gene: 5. Per germline, CDR1 MGHRA and CDR2 YSYEKL. CDR3 sequence: CASSRVAGGIYEQYF. CDR3 nucleotides: TGCGCCAGCAGCCGAGTAGCGGGGGGGATCTACGAGCAGTACTTC.

V is TRBV6-5 and J is TRBJ2-3; 8 bases fit TRBD2. CDR1 and CDR2 from the germline V gene are MNHEY and SVGAGI. V trimming: 4 bases; J trimming: 2 bases; junction bases outside the gene matches: 8. The CDR3 totals 16 residues. CDR3 amino acids: CASSSRASGYTDTQYF. DNA for the CDR3: TGTGCCAGCAGTTCCCGGGCTAGCGGGTACACAGATACGCAGTATTTT.

The chain combines TRBV11-2 with TRBJ1-5; TRBD1 matches 9 bases. The CDR3 is 15 amino acids. Germline loops: CDR1 SGHAT, CDR2 FQNNGV. J gave up 6 bases and V 5 bases, and 8 bases lay outside the gene matches. The DNA for the CDR3 is TGTGCCAGCAGCCCAGGGACAGGGAGGGGTCAGCCCCAGCATTTT. Translating it yields CASSPGTGRGQPQHF.

Written as DNA, the CDR3 is TGTGCCAGCAGGACCGGGGGTGAGGAGACCCAGTACTTC. The encoded protein is CASRTGGEETQYF. The rearrangement uses TRBV6-5 and TRBJ2-5, with TRBD2 as a possible D gene (6 bases). Germline V lookup: CDR1 MNHEY, CDR2 SVGAGI. Trimming removed 6 bases from V and 5 bases from J, with 13 bases in between. CDR3 length: 13 residues.

The chain links TRBV27 to TRBJ1-6; D gene ambiguous. Trimming cost V 6 bases and J 8 bases, with 23 bases left between them. The CDR3 contains 17 residues. The germline V gene encodes CDR1 MNHEY and CDR2 SMNVEV (reference sequence). The CDR3 is CASSSFGSGRLHSPLHF. The CDR3, as DNA: TGTGCCAGCAGCTCATTCGGTAGCGGGCGCCTTCATTCACCCCTCCACTTT.

The V and J genes are TRBV2 and TRBJ1-1; D gene unclear. CDR3 length: 15 amino acids. Trimming took off 5 bases at V and 2 bases at J, with 15 bases between the two ends. CDR1 and CDR2 from the germline V gene are SNHLY and FYNNEI. This CDR3 is CASSPTGGVNTEAFF. The CDR3 DNA follows: TGTGCCAGCAGTCCCACCGGAGGAGTTAACACTGAAGCTTTCTTT.

The chain is built from TRBV28 and TRBJ2-5, with TRBD2 as a possible D gene (6 bases). The CDR3 runs 17 residues. The germline V gene has CDR1 MDHEN and CDR2 SYDVKM. Deletions cut 4 bases from V and 5 bases from J, with 23 bases between. Here the CDR3 DNA reads TGTGCCAGCAGTTCTTCCCGAGGGGAGGTCTTAAAGGAGACCCAGTACTTC. Amino acid sequence: CASSSSRGEVLKETQYF. The complete variable domain, with remaining parts taken from reference TRBV28 and TRBJ2-5, reads DVKVTQSSRYLVKRTGEKVFLECVQDMDHENMFWYRQDPGLGLRLIYFSYDVKMKEKGDIPEGYSVSREKKERFSLILESASTNQTSMYLCASSSSRGEVLKETQYFGPGTRLLVL.

As DNA, the CDR3 is TGTGCCAGCAGCTCCTTGACTAGCGGGAGCGGGGTGGGGGAGACCCAGTACTTC. It translates to CASSSLTSGSGVGETQYF. The chain carries TRBV7-2 and TRBJ2-5; 12 bases map to TRBD2. The CDR3 length is 18 residues. V shed 4 bases, J shed 5 bases, and the junction held 14 bases outside the gene matches. Germline V gene sequence: CDR1 SGHTA, CDR2 FQGNSA. Complete variable domain (other parts from reference TRBV7-2 and TRBJ2-5): GAGVSQSPSNKVTEKGKDVELRCDPISGHTALYWYRQSLGQGLEFLIYFQGNSAPDKSGLPSDRFSAERTGGSVSTLTIQRTQQEDSAVYLCASSSLTSGSGVGETQYFGPGTRLLVL.